The 10 T cell receptor beta chains listed next were all sequenced from one sample in a study of shared clonotypes between healthy human individuals. Data came from immunoSEQ multiplex PCR; TCRdb stores just in-frame clones and leaves some out. The table has around 530,000 clones, 70% to 80% seen once. Input material: PBMCs. These receptors originate from a woman aged 40 to 50 in good health. Some clones in this sample may be carry-over from other donors' samples.

The chain recombines TRBV2 with TRBJ2-1; 8 bases align to TRBD2. The CDR3 extends over 13 amino acids. Trimming took 7 bases from V and 6 from J; bases not matched to a gene: 5. Germline CDR1 and CDR2: SNHLY and FYNNEI. The CDR3 protein is CASNREGGNEQFF. As DNA, the CDR3 is TGTGCCAGCAATCGGGAGGGGGGCAATGAGCAGTTCTTC.

V gene TRBV2 combines with J gene TRBJ2-7, with TRBD1 identical over 8 bases. The CDR3 sequence is 16 residues long. Germline V gene data show CDR1 as SNHLY and CDR2 as FYNNEI. With V trimmed by 6 bases and J by 4 bases, 14 bases remained unmatched. The chain's CDR3 is CASRWTGSLANYEQYF. In nucleotides, the CDR3 is TGTGCCAGCAGATGGACAGGGTCGTTGGCGAATTACGAGCAGTACTTC.

This clone was counted only a few times. This sequence joins TRBV6-6 and TRBJ1-2, with D possibly being TRBD1 (5 bases). The V end lost 5 bases, the J end lost 6 bases, and 16 bases lay between the germline ends. This CDR3 has 14 residues. Looked up from germline, CDR1 is MNHNY and CDR2 is SVGAGI (reference sequence). In nucleotides, the CDR3 is TGTGCCAGCAGTCCGCCTGGGGCAGGGCATGGCTACACCTTC. Translating it yields CASSPPGAGHGYTF.

This clone was seen many times. The chain couples TRBV7-2 to TRBJ1-1; D might be TRBD1 (5 bases). This CDR3 is built from 12 residues. Germline V gene lookup returns CDR1 SGHTA and CDR2 FQGNSA. V was clipped by 4 bases and J by 5 bases, with 8 bases between them. CDR3 sequence: CASSYGHTEAFF. Written as DNA, the CDR3 is TGTGCCAGCAGCTACGGACATACTGAAGCTTTCTTT. Full variable domain (remainder filled in from reference TRBV7-2 and TRBJ1-1): GAGVSQSPSNKVTEKGKDVELRCDPISGHTALYWYRQSLGQGLEFLIYFQGNSAPDKSGLPSDRFSAERTGGSVSTLTIQRTQQEDSAVYLCASSYGHTEAFFGQGTRLTVV.

This chain uses TRBV6-5 with TRBJ2-7; perhaps TRBD1 as D (6 bases). The V and J ends lost 6 bases and 1 base respectively, with 10 bases between them. This CDR3 contains 13 residues. Germline CDR1 and CDR2: MNHEY and SVGAGI. For the CDR3, the DNA is TGTGCCAGCAGACTCGGGACATCCTACGAGCAGTACTTC. Its protein is CASRLGTSYEQYF.

The V gene is TRBV11-3, the J gene TRBJ2-1; D unclear. Trimming stripped 1 base from V and 6 bases from J, with 7 bases between. The CDR3 extends over 13 amino acids. Per germline, CDR1 SGHNT and CDR2 YENEEA. The CDR3 region has the DNA TGTGCCAGCAGCTTAGGGCCCATCAATGAGCAGTTCTTC. This translates into CASSLGPINEQFF.

This sequence joins TRBV6-1 and TRBJ1-2; D not certain. V lost 4 bases to trimming and J lost 6 bases, with 6 bases between them. The germline V gene has CDR1 MNHNS and CDR2 SASEGT. The CDR3 totals 11 residues. The CDR3 nucleotides are TGTGCCAGCAGTGTTAGGGATGGCTACACCTTC. Its protein is CASSVRDGYTF.

This chain joins TRBV2 and TRBJ2-2; 8 positions match TRBD1. Germline CDR1 and CDR2: SNHLY and FYNNEI. CDR3 length: 16 residues. J lost 4 bases, V lost 6 bases, and 10 bases had no gene match. The CDR3 spells CASRHPGQGATGELFF. The CDR3, as DNA: TGTGCCAGCAGGCATCCGGGTCAGGGGGCCACCGGGGAGCTGTTTTTT.

This chain uses TRBV6-5 with TRBJ2-5, with a possible D match to TRBD1 (6 bases). Germline loops: CDR1 MNHEY, CDR2 SVGAGI. V was clipped by 4 bases and J by 9 bases, with 24 bases between them. The length of the CDR3 is 16 residues. Written as DNA, the CDR3 is TGTGCCAGCAGTTTCCGGGACGGAGTTGCCCCAGGGGCCCAGTACTTC. It encodes CASSFRDGVAPGAQYF.

In DNA form, the CDR3 reads TGTGCCTGGGGCCCGGCGGGAGCAAGTCAAGAGACCCAGTACTTC. Protein sequence: CAWGPAGASQETQYF. The chain joins TRBV30 to TRBJ2-5; 7 nucleotides align to TRBD2. CDR1 and CDR2 from the germline V gene are GTSNPN and SVGIG (reference sequence). The CDR3 is 15 amino acids. V was clipped by 5 bases and J by 2 bases; unmatched bases: 11.